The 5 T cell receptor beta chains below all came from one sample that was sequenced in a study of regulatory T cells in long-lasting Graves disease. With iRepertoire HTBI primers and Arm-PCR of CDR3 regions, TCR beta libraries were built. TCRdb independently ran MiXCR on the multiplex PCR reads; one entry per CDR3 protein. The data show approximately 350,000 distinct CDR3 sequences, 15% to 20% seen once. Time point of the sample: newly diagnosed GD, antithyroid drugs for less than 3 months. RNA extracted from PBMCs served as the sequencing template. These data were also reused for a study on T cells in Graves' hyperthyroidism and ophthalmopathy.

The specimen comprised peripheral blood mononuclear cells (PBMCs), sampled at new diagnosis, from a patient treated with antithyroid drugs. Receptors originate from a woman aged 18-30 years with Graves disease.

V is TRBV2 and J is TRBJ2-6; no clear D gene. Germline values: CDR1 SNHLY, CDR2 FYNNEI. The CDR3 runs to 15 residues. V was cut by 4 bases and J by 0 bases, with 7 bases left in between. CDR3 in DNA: TGTGCCAGCAGTGCAGAGAGCTCTGGGGCCAACGTCCTGACTTTC. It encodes CASSAESSGANVLTF.

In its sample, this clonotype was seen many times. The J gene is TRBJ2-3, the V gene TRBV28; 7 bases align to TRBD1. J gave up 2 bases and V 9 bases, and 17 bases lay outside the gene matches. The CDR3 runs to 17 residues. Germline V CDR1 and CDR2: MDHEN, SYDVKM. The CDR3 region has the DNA TGTGCCAGTTATTCAGCAGGGGGATCAATAAACACAGATACGCAGTATTTT. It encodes CASYSAGGSINTDTQYF.

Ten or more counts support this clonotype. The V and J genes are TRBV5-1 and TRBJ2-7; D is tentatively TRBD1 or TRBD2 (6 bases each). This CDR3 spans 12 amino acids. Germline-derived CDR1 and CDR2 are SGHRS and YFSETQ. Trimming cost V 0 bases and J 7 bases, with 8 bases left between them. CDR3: CASSLEGGEQYF. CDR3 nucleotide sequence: TGCGCCAGCAGCTTGGAAGGGGGGGAGCAGTACTTC.

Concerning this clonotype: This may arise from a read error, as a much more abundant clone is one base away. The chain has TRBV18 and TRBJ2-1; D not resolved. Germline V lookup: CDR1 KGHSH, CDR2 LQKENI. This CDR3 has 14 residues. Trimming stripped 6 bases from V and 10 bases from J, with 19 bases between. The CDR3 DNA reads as TGTGCCAGCTCCCGAGACCTCAGCTCCTACGAGCAGTTCTTC. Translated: CASSRDLSSYEQFF.

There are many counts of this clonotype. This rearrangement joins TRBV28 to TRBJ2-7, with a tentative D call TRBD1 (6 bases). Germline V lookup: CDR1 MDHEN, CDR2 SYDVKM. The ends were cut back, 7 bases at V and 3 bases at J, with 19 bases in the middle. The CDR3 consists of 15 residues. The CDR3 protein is CASIPGHPNLYEQYF. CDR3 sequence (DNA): TGTGCCAGCATCCCGGGACATCCGAATCTCTACGAGCAGTACTTC.